This entry concerns a single T cell receptor (beta chain). What it binds is unknown. Assay used: immunoSEQ multiplex PCR; TCRdb lists only in-frame clones, some missing. Of just under 65,000 clones listed, approximately 85% were seen once; the top ten hold about 9.4%. Germline loops: CDR1 SGDLS, CDR2 YYNGEE. V lost 2 bases and J lost 5, with 20 bases in between. CDR3 length: 17 amino acids. The data originate from a study of OX40 agonist ivuxolimab in advanced cancers. Overall study results and limits: Patients with a partial response at 0.1-3.0 mg/kg had among the lowest clonal expansion.

The rearrangement uses TRBV9 and TRBJ2-1; possible D gene TRBD2, 6 bases. This sequence originates from an adult with an advanced solid tumor such as melanoma, head and neck, liver or kidney cancer. Sequenced material: CD4+ or CD8+ T cells sorted from blood, taken in a trial of the OX40 agonist ivuxolimab. CDR3 nucleotides: TGTGCCAGCAGCGTTCGACCGGGACTCCTCAATCACAATGAGCAGTTCTTC. It codes for CASSVRPGLLNHNEQFF. Filled out from reference TRBV9 and TRBJ2-1, the complete variable domain reads DSGVTQTPKHLITATGQRVTLRCSPRSGDLSVYWYQQSLDQGLQFLIQYYNGEERAKGNILERFSAQQFPDLHSELNLSSLELGDSALYFCASSVRPGLLNHNEQFFGPGTRLTVL.